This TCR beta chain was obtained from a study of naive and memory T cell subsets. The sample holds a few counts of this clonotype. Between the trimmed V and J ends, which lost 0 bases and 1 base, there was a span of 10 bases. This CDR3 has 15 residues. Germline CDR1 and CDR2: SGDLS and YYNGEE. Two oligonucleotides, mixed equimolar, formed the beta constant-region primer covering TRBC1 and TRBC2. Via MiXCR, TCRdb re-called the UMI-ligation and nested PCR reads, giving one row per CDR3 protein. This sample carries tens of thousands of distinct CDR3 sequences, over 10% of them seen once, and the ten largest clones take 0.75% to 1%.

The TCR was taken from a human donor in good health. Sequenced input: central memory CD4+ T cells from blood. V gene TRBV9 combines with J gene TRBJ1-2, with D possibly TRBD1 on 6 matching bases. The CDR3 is CASSVEGGDNYGYTF. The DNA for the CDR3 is TGTGCCAGCAGCGTAGAGGGGGGCGATAACTATGGCTACACCTTC.